What follows describes a single T cell receptor beta chain. The antigen remains unidentified. The data originate from a study of CD8 T cells in Susac syndrome. On the study more broadly: Within the sequenced Susac syndrome patient group, six exhibited active disease and about eight were in remission.

General study findings and limits: The CD4+ T cell repertoires in Susac syndrome did not show any clonal expansion.

TEMRA cells were FACS-enriched, unlike CD8+ and CD4+ T cells, which were negatively isolated. Reverse transcription of about 0.45 to 1 ug RNA was carried out with random hexamers. A multiplex approach, immunoSEQ multiplex PCR, amplified TCR beta CDR3 across 54 Vbeta and 13 Jbeta. MiXCR, applied by TCRdb to the immunoSEQ multiplex PCR reads, yields one record per CDR3 protein. Of 150,000 or so distinct CDR3 sequences listed, over 90% are singletons. The TCR comes from a human donor with Susac syndrome. The sample taken for sequencing was CD4+ T cells from PBMCs.

As DNA, the CDR3 is TGTGCCAGCAGTGAATTTCGGGGGGCGGAAGAAAATGAGCAGTTCTTC. This codes for CASSEFRGAEENEQFF. The chain has TRBV25-1 and TRBJ2-1, with a possible D match to TRBD2 (7 bases). The CDR3 has 16 amino acids. V was trimmed by 1 base and J by 7 bases, leaving 17 bases between them. From germline, CDR1 is MGHDK and CDR2 SYGVNS.